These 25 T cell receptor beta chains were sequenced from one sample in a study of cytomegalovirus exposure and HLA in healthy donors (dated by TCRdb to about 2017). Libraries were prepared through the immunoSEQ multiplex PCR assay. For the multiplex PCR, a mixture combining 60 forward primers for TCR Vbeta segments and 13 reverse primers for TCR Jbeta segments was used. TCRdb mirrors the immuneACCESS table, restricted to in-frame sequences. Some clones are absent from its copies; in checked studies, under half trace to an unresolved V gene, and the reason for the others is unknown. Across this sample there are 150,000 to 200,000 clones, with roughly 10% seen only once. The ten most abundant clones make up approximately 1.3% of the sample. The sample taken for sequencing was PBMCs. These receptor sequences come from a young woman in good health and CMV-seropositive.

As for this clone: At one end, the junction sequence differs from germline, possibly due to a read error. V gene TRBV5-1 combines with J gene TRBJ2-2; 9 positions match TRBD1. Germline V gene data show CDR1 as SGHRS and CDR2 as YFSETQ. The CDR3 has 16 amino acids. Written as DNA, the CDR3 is TGCGCCAGCAGCTTAAACAGGGGGCGTCTGACCGGGGAACTGTTTTTT. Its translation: CASSLNRGRLTGELFF.

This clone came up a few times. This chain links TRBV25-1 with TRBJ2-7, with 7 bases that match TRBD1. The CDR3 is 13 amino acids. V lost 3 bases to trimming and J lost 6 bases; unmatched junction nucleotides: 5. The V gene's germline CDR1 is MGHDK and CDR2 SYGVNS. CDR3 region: CASSDYGQVEQYF. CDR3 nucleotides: TGTGCCAGCAGTGATTACGGACAGGTCGAGCAGTACTTC.

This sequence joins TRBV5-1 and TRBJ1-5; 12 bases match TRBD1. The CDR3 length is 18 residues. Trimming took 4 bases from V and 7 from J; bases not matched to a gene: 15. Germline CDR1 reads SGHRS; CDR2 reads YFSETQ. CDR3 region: CASSERPLGQGAGQPQHF. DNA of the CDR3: TGCGCCAGCAGCGAGAGGCCCTTGGGACAGGGGGCAGGCCAGCCCCAGCATTTT.

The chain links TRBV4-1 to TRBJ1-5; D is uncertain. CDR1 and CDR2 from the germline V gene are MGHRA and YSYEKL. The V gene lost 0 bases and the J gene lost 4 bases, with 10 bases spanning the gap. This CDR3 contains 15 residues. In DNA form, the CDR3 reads TGCGCCAGCAGCCAAGACCCAGGTTGGAATCAGCCCCAGCATTTT. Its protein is CASSQDPGWNQPQHF.

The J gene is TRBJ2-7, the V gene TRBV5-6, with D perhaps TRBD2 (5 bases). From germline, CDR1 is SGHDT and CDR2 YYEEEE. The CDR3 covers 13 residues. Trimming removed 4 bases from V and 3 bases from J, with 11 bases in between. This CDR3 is CASSPGKGYEQYF. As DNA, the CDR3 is TGTGCCAGCAGCCCGGGAAAGGGCTACGAGCAGTACTTC.

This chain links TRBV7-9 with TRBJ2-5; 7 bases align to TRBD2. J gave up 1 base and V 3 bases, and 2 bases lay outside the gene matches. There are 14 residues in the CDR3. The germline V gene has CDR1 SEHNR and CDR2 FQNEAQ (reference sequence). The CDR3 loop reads CASSFGLGQETQYF. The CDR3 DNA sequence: TGTGCCAGCAGCTTTGGACTAGGCCAAGAGACCCAGTACTTC.

The CDR3 protein is CASSLGSGRAYEQYF. The CDR3 DNA follows: TGTGCCAGCAGCCTTGGGAGCGGGAGAGCATACGAGCAGTACTTC. V is TRBV9 and J is TRBJ2-7; 8 bases are a match to TRBD2. The junction had 10 bases not matched to a gene; V was cut back by 4 bases and J by 4 bases. The germline gives CDR1 SGDLS, CDR2 YYNGEE. The CDR3 length is 15 residues.

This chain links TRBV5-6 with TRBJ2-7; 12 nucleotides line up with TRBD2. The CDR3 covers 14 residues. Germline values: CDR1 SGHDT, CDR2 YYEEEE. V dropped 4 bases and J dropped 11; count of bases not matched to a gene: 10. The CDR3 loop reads CASSQVTSGRPEYF. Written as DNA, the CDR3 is TGTGCCAGCAGCCAAGTGACTAGCGGGAGACCGGAGTACTTC. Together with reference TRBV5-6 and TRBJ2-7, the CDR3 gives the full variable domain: DAGVTQSPTHLIKTRGQQVTLRCSPKSGHDTVSWYQQALGQGPQFIFQYYEEEERQRGNFPDRFSGHQFPNYSSELNVNALLLGDSALYLCASSQVTSGRPEYFGPGTRLTVT.

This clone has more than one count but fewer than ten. The CDR3 loop reads CASSLAAGAYEQYF. CDR3 sequence (DNA): TGTGCCAGCAGCTTGGCGGCAGGGGCCTACGAGCAGTACTTC. The genes are TRBV5-6 and TRBJ2-7, with TRBD1 as a possible D gene (6 bases). This CDR3 is built from 14 residues. The V and J ends lost 0 bases and 2 bases respectively, with 9 bases between them. Germline lookup yields CDR1 SGHDT and CDR2 YYEEEE.

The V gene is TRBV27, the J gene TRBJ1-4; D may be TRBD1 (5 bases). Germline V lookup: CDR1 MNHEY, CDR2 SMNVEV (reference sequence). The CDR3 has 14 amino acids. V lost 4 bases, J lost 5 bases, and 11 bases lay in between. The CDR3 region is CASSWRQTNEKLFF. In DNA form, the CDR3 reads TGTGCCAGCAGTTGGCGACAGACCAATGAAAAACTGTTTTTT.

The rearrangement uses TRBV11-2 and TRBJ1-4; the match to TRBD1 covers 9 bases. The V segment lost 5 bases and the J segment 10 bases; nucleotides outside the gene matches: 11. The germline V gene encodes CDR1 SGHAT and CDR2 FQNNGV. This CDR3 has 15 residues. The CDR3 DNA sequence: TGTGCCAGCAGCCTAAAAGGACAGGGGAAAAGAAAACTGTTTTTT. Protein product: CASSLKGQGKRKLFF.

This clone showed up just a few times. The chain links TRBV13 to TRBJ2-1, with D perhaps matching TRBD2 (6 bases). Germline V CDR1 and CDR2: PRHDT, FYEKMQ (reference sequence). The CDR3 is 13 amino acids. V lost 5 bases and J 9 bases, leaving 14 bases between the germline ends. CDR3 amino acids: CASSPEGGIEQFF. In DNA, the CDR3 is TGTGCCAGCAGCCCGGAGGGCGGTATTGAGCAGTTCTTC. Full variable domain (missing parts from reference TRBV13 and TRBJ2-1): AAGVIQSPRHLIKEKRETATLKCYPIPRHDTVYWYQQGPGQDPQFLISFYEKMQSDKGSIPDRFSAQQFSDYHSELNMSSLELGDSALYFCASSPEGGIEQFFGPGTRLTVL.

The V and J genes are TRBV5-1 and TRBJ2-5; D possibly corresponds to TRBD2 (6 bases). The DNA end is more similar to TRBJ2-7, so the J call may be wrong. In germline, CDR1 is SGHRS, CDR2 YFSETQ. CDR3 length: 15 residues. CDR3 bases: TGCGCCAGCAGCTTGGTCGAGGGAGGCTCCTACGAGCAGTACTTC. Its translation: CASSLVEGGSYEQYF.

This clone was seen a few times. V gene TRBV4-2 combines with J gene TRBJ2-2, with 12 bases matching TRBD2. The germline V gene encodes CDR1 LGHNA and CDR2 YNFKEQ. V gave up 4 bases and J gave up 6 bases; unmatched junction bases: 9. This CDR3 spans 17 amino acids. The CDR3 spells CASSLRLAGAGAGELFF. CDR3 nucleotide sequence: TGTGCCAGCAGCCTTAGACTAGCGGGAGCCGGGGCCGGGGAGCTGTTTTTT.

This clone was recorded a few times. The CDR3 loop reads CASSLAGGWTEAFF. In nucleotides, the CDR3 is TGTGCCAGCAGCTTAGCAGGGGGATGGACTGAAGCTTTCTTT. This chain joins TRBV7-9 and TRBJ1-1, with D maybe TRBD1 (6 bases). Germline V lookup: CDR1 SEHNR, CDR2 FQNEAQ (reference sequence). The CDR3 runs to 14 residues. V gave up 0 bases and J gave up 5 bases, with 10 bases separating them.

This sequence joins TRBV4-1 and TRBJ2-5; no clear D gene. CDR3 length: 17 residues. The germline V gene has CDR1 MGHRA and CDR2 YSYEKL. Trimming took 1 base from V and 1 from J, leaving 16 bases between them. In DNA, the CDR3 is TGCGCCAGCAGCCAAGCCTTCCTAGAAATAGCCCAAGAGACCCAGTACTTC. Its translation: CASSQAFLEIAQETQYF.

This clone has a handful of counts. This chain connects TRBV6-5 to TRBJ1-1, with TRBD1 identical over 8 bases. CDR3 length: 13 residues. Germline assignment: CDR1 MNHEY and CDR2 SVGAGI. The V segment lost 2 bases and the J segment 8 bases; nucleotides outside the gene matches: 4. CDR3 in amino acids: CASSYAGTGEAFF. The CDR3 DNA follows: TGTGCCAGCAGTTACGCTGGGACAGGCGAAGCTTTCTTT.

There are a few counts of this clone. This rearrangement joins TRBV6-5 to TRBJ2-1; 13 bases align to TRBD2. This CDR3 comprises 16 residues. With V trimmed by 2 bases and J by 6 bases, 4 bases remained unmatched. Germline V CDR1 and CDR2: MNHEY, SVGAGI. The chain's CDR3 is CASSYVGTSGINEQFF. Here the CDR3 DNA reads TGTGCCAGCAGTTACGTCGGGACTAGCGGGATCAATGAGCAGTTCTTC.

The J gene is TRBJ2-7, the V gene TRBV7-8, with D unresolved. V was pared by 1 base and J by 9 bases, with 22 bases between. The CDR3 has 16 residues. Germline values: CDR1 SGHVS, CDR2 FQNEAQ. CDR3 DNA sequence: TGTGCCAGCAGCTTAGGAGGCGGCGGCCCGCTCTCCGGGCAGTACTTC. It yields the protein CASSLGGGGPLSGQYF.

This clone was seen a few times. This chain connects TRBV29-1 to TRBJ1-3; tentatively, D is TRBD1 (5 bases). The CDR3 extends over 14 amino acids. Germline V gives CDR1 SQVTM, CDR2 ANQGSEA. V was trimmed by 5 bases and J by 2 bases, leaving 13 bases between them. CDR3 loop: CSVIGSGTGNTIYF. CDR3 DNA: TGCAGCGTTATAGGATCAGGGACTGGAAACACCATATATTTT.

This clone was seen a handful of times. The CDR3 nucleotides are TGTGCCAGCAGCTTAAAACAGGGTGACGACTATGGCTACACCTTC. Translated: CASSLKQGDDYGYTF. The chain uses TRBV7-9 and TRBJ1-2; maybe TRBD1 (6 bases). Trimming cost V 2 bases and J 3 bases, with 13 bases left between them. The V gene's germline CDR1 is SEHNR and CDR2 FQNEAQ (reference sequence). The CDR3 runs to 15 residues.

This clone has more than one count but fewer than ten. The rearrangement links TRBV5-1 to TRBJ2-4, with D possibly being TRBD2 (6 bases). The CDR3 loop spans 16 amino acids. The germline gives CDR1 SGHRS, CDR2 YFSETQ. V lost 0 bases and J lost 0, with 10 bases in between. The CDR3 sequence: CASSLGWDLAKNIQYF. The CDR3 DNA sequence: TGCGCCAGCAGCTTGGGATGGGACTTAGCCAAAAACATTCAGTACTTC.

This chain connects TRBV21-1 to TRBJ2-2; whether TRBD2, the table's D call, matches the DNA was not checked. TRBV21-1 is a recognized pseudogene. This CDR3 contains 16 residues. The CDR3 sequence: CASSNQPADLTGELFF. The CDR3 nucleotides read TGTGCCAGCAGCAATCAACCAGCGGATCTCACCGGGGAGCTGTTTTTT.

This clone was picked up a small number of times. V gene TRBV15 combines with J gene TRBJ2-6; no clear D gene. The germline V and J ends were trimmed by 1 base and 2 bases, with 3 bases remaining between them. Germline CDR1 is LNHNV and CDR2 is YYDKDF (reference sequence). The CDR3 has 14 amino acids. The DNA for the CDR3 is TGTGCCACCAGCAGAGGGCCTGGGGCCAACGTCCTGACTTTC. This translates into CATSRGPGANVLTF.

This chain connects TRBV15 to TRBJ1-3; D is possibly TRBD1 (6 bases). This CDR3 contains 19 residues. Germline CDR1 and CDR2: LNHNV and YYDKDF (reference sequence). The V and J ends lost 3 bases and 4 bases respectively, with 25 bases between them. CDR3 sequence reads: CATSRSFELLQGSGNTIYF. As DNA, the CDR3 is TGTGCCACCAGCAGGAGTTTTGAATTACTACAGGGCTCAGGAAACACCATATATTTT.